Each of the 15 T cell receptor beta chains below was sequenced from the same sample in a study of blood T cell repertoires in COVID-19. Only in-frame clones appear in the TCRdb table, and some are missing; sequencing was by immunoSEQ multiplex PCR. Of approximately 49,000 clones detected, 82% appear once; the ten largest clones hold roughly 2.5%. What was sequenced was peripheral blood. These receptors came from a woman aged 55-70 years with acute or convalescent COVID-19.

The chain is built from TRBV4-1 and TRBJ1-5; TRBD1 aligns across 8 bases. From germline, CDR1 is MGHRA and CDR2 YSYEKL. After removal of 6 bases from V and 9 bases from J, the junction contained 10 bases not matched to a gene. The CDR3 covers 14 residues. The CDR3 nucleotides read TGCGCCAGCAGTTATGACAGGGGCCCCTGGCCCCAGCATTTT. Translation: CASSYDRGPWPQHF.

The rearrangement links TRBV6-6 to TRBJ2-2, with TRBD1 matching over 9 bases. V dropped 5 bases and J dropped 5; count of bases not matched to a gene: 6. CDR1 and CDR2 (germline): MNHNY, SVGAGI (reference sequence). The CDR3 contains 15 residues. The CDR3 reads CASSHGTGKTGELFF. As DNA, the CDR3 is TGTGCCAGCAGTCACGGGACAGGGAAGACCGGGGAGCTGTTTTTT.

The rearrangement joins TRBV11-2 to TRBJ2-7; D is uncertain. The germline CDR1 and CDR2 sequences are SGHAT and FQNNGV. Trimming took 7 bases from V and 3 from J, leaving 7 bases between them. The CDR3 length is 11 residues. The CDR3 nucleotides read TGTGCCAGCACCTCTAACTACGAGCAGTACTTC. This sequence encodes CASTSNYEQYF. The whole variable domain, filled in from reference TRBV11-2 and TRBJ2-7, reads EAGVAQSPRYKIIEKRQSVAFWCNPISGHATLYWYQQILGQGPKLLIQFQNNGVVDDSQLPKDRFSAERLKGVDSTLKIQPAKLEDSAVYLCASTSNYEQYFGPGTRLTVT.

The chain couples TRBV6-1 to TRBJ1-5; no firm D call. This CDR3 has 14 residues. V was pared by 5 bases and J by 4 bases, with 12 bases between. The V gene's germline CDR1 is MNHNS and CDR2 SASEGT. DNA of the CDR3: TGTGCCAGCAGTTCATTTAGGGAGAATCAGCCCCAGCATTTT. Residues: CASSSFRENQPQHF.

The chain combines TRBV30 with TRBJ2-1; 10 bases match TRBD2. This CDR3 contains 14 residues. Germline-derived CDR1 and CDR2 are GTSNPN and SVGIG (reference sequence). With 2 bases clipped from V and 5 bases from J, the junction kept 3 bases outside the gene matches. This chain's CDR3 is CAWSLAGVHNEQFF. The CDR3 DNA follows: TGTGCCTGGAGTCTAGCGGGAGTGCACAATGAGCAGTTCTTC.

The chain uses TRBV6-5 and TRBJ2-7; 8 positions agree with TRBD2. V was pared by 7 bases and J by 0 bases, with 2 bases of the junction left unmatched. Germline CDR1 MNHEY, CDR2 SVGAGI. This CDR3 has 13 amino acids. For the CDR3, the DNA is TGTGCCAGCATCCGGGAGGGCTCCTACGAGCAGTACTTC. Translated, it gives CASIREGSYEQYF.

The rearrangement joins TRBV5-1 to TRBJ2-5; 7 nucleotides agree with TRBD2. Germline V gene data show CDR1 as SGHRS and CDR2 as YFSETQ. Unmatched junction bases numbered 5, after V lost 0 bases and J lost 6 bases. The CDR3 is 14 residues long. CDR3 sequence (DNA): TGCGCCAGCAGCTTGGGACCAGCGGGGAAGACCCAGTACTTC. It encodes CASSLGPAGKTQYF.

The chain joins TRBV10-2 to TRBJ2-7; 10 bases map to TRBD2. This CDR3 is built from 13 residues. The V segment lost 7 bases and the J segment 6 bases; nucleotides outside the gene matches: 6. Germline CDR1 and CDR2: WSHSY and SAAADI. The CDR3 coding sequence is TGCGCCAGCAAAGCGGGAGGGGGGCTCGAGCAGTACTTC. Its protein is CASKAGGGLEQYF.

This clone was counted once. This chain uses TRBV6-5 with TRBJ2-4; 11 nucleotides agree with TRBD1. Looked up from germline, CDR1 is MNHEY and CDR2 is SVGAGI. The CDR3 runs 15 residues. V lost 8 bases, J lost 0 bases, and 3 bases stayed unmatched. CDR3 region: CASGGQGAAKNIQYF. CDR3 sequence (DNA): TGTGCCAGCGGAGGACAGGGGGCAGCCAAAAACATTCAGTACTTC.

The chain links TRBV2 to TRBJ1-5, with 11 bases matching TRBD1. V lost 4 bases, J lost 6 bases, and 5 bases stayed unmatched. CDR1 is SNHLY and CDR2 is FYNNEI in the germline V gene. CDR3 length equals 15 residues. CDR3 protein: CASSAGQGVSQPQHF. The CDR3 nucleotides are TGTGCCAGCAGTGCGGGACAGGGGGTAAGTCAGCCCCAGCATTTT.

The chain combines TRBV6-6 with TRBJ1-6, with D possibly matching TRBD1 (6 bases). From germline, CDR1 is MNHNY and CDR2 SVGAGI (reference sequence). Deletions cut 5 bases from V and 0 bases from J, with 14 bases between. The CDR3 is 17 residues long. CDR3 loop: CASSPPQGSSYNSPLHF. The CDR3 region has the DNA TGTGCCAGCAGTCCCCCGCAGGGGAGCTCCTATAATTCACCCCTCCACTTT.

The chain is built from TRBV11-1 and TRBJ1-2; D is unclear. The length of the CDR3 is 14 residues. Per germline, CDR1 SGHAT and CDR2 FQDESV (reference sequence). V shed 2 bases and J shed 2 bases, with 9 bases lying between them. CDR3 in DNA: TGTGCCAGCAGCTTAACAGACGGCAACTATGGCTACACCTTC. Amino acids: CASSLTDGNYGYTF.

J is TRBJ2-4 and V is TRBV3-1 (or the pseudogene TRBV3-2); D might be TRBD2 (6 bases). The CDR3 sequence is 20 residues long. Germline V gene data show CDR1 as LGHDT and CDR2 as YNNKEL (reference sequence). The V end lost 4 bases, the J end lost 0 bases, and 25 bases lay between the germline ends. The CDR3 region is CASSPGGLAPLGLAKNIQYF. The CDR3, as DNA: TGTGCCAGCAGCCCCGGGGGTCTAGCGCCTCTTGGGCTAGCCAAAAACATTCAGTACTTC.

In this sample, this clone turned up a few times. The chain links TRBV7-9 to TRBJ1-2; the D gene is possibly TRBD1 (5 bases). The CDR3 has 15 amino acids. Per the germline V gene, CDR1 is SEHNR and CDR2 is FQNEAQ (reference sequence). V gave up 3 bases and J gave up 4 bases, with 15 bases separating them. This CDR3 is CASSFSRGGSYGYTF. In DNA, the CDR3 is TGTGCCAGCAGCTTTTCCCGTGGGGGGTCCTATGGCTACACCTTC.

The chain has TRBV4-1 and TRBJ1-1; a possible D gene is TRBD1 (5 bases). The germline CDR1 and CDR2 sequences are MGHRA and YSYEKL. The CDR3 sequence is 15 residues long. The V gene lost 4 bases and the J gene lost 0 bases, with 12 bases spanning the gap. CDR3 sequence: CASSPPGLLNTEAFF. CDR3 in DNA: TGCGCCAGCAGCCCCCCGGGACTCCTGAACACTGAAGCTTTCTTT.